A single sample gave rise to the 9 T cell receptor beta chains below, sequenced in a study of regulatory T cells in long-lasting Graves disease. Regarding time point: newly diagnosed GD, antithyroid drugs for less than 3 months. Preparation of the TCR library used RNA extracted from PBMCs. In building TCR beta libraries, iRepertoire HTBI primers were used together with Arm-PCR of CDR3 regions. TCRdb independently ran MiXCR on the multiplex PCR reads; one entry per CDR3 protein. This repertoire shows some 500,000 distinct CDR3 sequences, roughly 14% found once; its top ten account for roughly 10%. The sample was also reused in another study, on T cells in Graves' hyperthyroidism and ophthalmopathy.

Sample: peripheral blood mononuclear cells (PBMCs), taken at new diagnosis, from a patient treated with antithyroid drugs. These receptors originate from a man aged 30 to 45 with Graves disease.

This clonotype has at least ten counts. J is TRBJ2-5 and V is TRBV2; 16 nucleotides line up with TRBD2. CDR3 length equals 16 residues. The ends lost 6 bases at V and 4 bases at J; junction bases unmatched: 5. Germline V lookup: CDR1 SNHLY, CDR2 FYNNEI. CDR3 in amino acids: CASSGTSGRAIETQYF. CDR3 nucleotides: TGTGCCAGCAGCGGGACTAGCGGGAGGGCCATAGAGACCCAGTACTTC.

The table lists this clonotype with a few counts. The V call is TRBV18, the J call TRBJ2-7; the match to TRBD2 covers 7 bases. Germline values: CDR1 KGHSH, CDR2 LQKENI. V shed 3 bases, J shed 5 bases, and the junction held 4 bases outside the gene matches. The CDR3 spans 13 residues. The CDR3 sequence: CASSPGGVHEQYF. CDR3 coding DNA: TGTGCCAGCTCACCGGGGGGGGTCCACGAGCAGTACTTC.

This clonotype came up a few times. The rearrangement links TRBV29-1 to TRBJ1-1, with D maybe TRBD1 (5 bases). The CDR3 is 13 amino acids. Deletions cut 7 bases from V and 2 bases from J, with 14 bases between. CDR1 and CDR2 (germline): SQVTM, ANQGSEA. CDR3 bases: TGCAGCGCACCGGGGACGGAAAACACTGAAGCTTTCTTT. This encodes CSAPGTENTEAFF.

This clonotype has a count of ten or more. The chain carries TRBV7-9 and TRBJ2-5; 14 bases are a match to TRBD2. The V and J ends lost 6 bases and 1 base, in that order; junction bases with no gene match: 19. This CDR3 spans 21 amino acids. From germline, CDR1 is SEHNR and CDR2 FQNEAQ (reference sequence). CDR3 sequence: CASSSSLGLAGVGYAQETQYF. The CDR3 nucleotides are TGTGCCAGCAGTTCTAGCCTGGGACTAGCGGGAGTTGGGTATGCCCAAGAGACCCAGTACTTC.

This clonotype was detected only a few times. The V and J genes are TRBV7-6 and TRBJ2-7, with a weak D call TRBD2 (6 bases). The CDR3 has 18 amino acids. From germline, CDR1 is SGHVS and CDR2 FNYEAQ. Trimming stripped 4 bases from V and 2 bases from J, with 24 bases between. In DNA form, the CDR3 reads TGTGCCAGCAGCTCTATGGTTGGGCTTGGGGGGAGGCCCTACGAGCAGTACTTC. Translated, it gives CASSSMVGLGGRPYEQYF. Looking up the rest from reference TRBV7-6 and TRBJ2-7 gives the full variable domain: GAGVSQSPRYKVTKRGQDVALRCDPISGHVSLYWYRQALGQGPEFLTYFNYEAQQDKSGLPNDRFSAERPEGSISTLTIQRTEQRDSAMYRCASSSMVGLGGRPYEQYFGPGTRLTVT.

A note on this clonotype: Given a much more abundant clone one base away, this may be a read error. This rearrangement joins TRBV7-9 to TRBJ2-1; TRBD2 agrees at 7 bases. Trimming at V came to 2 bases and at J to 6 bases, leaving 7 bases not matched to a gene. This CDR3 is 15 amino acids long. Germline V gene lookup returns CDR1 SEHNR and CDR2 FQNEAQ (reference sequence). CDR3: CASSLLAEGTNEQFF. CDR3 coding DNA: TGTGCCAGCAGCTTACTAGCGGAAGGTACCAATGAGCAGTTCTTC.

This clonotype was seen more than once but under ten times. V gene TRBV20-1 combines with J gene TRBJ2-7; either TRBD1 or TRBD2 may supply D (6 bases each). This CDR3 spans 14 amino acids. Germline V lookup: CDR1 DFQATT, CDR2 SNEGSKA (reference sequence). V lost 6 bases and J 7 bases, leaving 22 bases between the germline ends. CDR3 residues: CSAHRESGVGEQYF. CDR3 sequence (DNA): TGCAGTGCCCACAGGGAATCGGGGGTAGGGGAGCAGTACTTC.

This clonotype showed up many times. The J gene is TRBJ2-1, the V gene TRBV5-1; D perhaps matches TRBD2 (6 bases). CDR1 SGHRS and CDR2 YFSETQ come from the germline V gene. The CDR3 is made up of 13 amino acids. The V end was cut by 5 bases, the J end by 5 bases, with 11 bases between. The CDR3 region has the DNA TGCGCCAGCAGGCGGGGCTCAGACAATGAGCAGTTCTTC. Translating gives CASRRGSDNEQFF.

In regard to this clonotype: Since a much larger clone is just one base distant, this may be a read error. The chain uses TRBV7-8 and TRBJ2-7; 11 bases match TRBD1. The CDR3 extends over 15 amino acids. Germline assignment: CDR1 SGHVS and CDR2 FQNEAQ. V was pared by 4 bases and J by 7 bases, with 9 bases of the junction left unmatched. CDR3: CASSYRDRGTDEQYF. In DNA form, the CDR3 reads TGTGCCAGCAGCTACCGGGACAGGGGGACGGATGAGCAGTACTTC.